Below, 8 T cell receptor beta chains from the same sample are listed, as sequenced in a study of somatic mutations in cytotoxic T cells in rheumatoid arthritis. This table comes from immunoSEQ multiplex PCR, and its TCRdb copy is limited to in-frame clones, with some not included. The data hold 19,000 or so clones, with roughly nine tenths observed a single time. Source material: CD8+ T cells sorted from blood. Source of these receptors: a man in his forties in good health.

The chain uses TRBV28 and TRBJ1-4; no reliable D call. This CDR3 spans 16 amino acids. Trimming cost V 1 base and J 0 bases, with 9 bases left between them. CDR1 is MDHEN and CDR2 is SYDVKM in the germline V gene. The CDR3 DNA follows: TGTGCCAGCAGTTTATACGGAGAAGCAACTAATGAAAAACTGTTTTTT. It codes for CASSLYGEATNEKLFF.

The chain is built from TRBV5-5 and TRBJ2-7; possible D gene TRBD1, 5 bases. The CDR3 runs 15 residues. V was trimmed by 0 bases and J by 5 bases, leaving 15 bases between them. Germline values: CDR1 SGHKS, CDR2 YYEKEE (reference sequence). Here the CDR3 DNA reads TGTGCCAGCAGCTTGGGTAGGACACTTTCCGACGAGCAGTACTTC. Its translation is CASSLGRTLSDEQYF.

The chain employs TRBV6-6 and TRBJ2-1, with D possibly being TRBD2 (6 bases). The CDR3 contains 14 residues. Germline V CDR1 and CDR2: MNHNY, SVGAGI (reference sequence). V lost 2 bases and J lost 4, with 9 bases in between. CDR3 DNA: TGTGCCAGCAGTTACGCGGGATCGTACAATGAGCAGTTCTTC. This codes for CASSYAGSYNEQFF.

This clone has just a few counts. This sequence joins TRBV6-8 and TRBJ2-7; D might be TRBD1 (6 bases). V dropped 5 bases and J dropped 4 bases, with 18 bases sitting between them. Germline V gene data show CDR1 as MNHGY and CDR2 as SAAAGT. There are 15 residues in the CDR3. The CDR3 coding sequence is TGTGCCAGCAGTGAAGGGGAGCCCAGGGGTTACGAGCAGTACTTC. Encoded protein: CASSEGEPRGYEQYF.

This chain connects TRBV5-5 to TRBJ1-2; maybe TRBD1 (5 bases). Per the germline V gene, CDR1 is SGHKS and CDR2 is YYEKEE (reference sequence). This CDR3 has 16 amino acids. The ends were cut back, 0 bases at V and 8 bases at J, with 20 bases in the middle. The CDR3 DNA reads TGTGCCAGCAGCTTGGGGGGGACCAGGGCATTGTGGGGCTACACCTTC. Amino acids: CASSLGGTRALWGYTF.

The CDR3 protein is CASSLGPGNSPLHF. The CDR3 coding sequence is TGTGCCAGCAGCTTAGGCCCGGGGAATTCACCCCTCCACTTT. The rearrangement uses TRBV13 and TRBJ1-6; D ambiguous. V was clipped by 0 bases and J by 7 bases, with 7 bases between them. The germline V gene encodes CDR1 PRHDT and CDR2 FYEKMQ (reference sequence). The length of the CDR3 is 14 residues.

The gene calls are TRBV7-9 and TRBJ2-3, with 7 bases fitting TRBD2. Germline trimming cut 0 bases from V and 9 bases from J; bases unmatched to any gene: 6. The CDR3 has 14 residues. Per the germline V gene, CDR1 is SEHNR and CDR2 is FQNEAQ (reference sequence). The CDR3 coding sequence is TGTGCCAGCAGCTTAGCGTGGAGCGGGGAAACGCAGTATTTT. Translated, it gives CASSLAWSGETQYF.

The rearrangement links TRBV28 to TRBJ1-3, with TRBD1 matching over 12 bases. With V trimmed by 3 bases and J by 0 bases, 9 bases remained unmatched. In germline, CDR1 is MDHEN, CDR2 SYDVKM. The CDR3 runs 19 residues. This CDR3 reads CASSLSRDRGPVSGNTIYF. In nucleotides, the CDR3 is TGTGCCAGCAGTTTGAGCCGGGACAGGGGGCCTGTCTCTGGAAACACCATATATTTT. The variable domain in full, with the rest retrieved from reference TRBV28 and TRBJ1-3, is DVKVTQSSRYLVKRTGEKVFLECVQDMDHENMFWYRQDPGLGLRLIYFSYDVKMKEKGDIPEGYSVSREKKERFSLILESASTNQTSMYLCASSLSRDRGPVSGNTIYFGEGSWLTVV.